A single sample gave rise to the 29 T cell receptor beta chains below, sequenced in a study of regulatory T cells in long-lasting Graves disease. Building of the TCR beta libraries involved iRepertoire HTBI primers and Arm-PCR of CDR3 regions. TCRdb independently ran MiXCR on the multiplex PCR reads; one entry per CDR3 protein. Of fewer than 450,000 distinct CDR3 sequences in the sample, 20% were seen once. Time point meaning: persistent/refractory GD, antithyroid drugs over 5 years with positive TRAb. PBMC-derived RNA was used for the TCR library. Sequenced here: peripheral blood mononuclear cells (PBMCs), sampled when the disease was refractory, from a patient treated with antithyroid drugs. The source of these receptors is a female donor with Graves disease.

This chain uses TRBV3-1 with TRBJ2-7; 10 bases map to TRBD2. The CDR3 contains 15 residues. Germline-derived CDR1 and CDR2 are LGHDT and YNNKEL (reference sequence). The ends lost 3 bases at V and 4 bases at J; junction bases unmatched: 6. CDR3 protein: CASSQLAGGPYEQYF. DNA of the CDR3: TGTGCCAGCAGCCAGTTAGCGGGGGGACCTTACGAGCAGTACTTC.

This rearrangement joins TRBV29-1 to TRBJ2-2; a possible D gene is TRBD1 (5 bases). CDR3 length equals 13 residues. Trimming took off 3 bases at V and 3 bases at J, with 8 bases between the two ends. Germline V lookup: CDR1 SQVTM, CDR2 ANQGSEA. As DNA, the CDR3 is TGCAGCGTTGACAGGGCCGACACCGGGGAGCTGTTTTTT. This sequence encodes CSVDRADTGELFF.

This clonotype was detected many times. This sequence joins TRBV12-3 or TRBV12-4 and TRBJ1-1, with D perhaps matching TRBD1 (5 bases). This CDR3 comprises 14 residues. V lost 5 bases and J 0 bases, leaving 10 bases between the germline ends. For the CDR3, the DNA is TGTGCCAGCAGTACCGGGACGGTGAACACTGAAGCTTTCTTT. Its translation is CASSTGTVNTEAFF.

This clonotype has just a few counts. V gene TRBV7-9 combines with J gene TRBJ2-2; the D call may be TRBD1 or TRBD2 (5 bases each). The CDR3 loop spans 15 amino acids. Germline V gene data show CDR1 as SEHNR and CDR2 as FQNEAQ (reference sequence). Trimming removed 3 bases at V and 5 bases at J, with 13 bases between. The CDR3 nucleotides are TGTGCCAGCAGCTTCGCCGGGGCCGGGACCGGGGAGCTGTTTTTT. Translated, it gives CASSFAGAGTGELFF.

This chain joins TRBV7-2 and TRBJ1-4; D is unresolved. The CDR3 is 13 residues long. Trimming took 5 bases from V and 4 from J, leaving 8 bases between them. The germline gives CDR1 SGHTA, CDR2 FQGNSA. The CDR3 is CASSVMGNEKLFF. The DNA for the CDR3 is TGTGCCAGCAGCGTAATGGGTAATGAAAAACTGTTTTTT.

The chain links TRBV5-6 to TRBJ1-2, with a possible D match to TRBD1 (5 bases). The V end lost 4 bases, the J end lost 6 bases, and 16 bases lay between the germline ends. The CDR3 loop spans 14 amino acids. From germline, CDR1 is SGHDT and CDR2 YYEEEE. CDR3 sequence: CASSPGSQGDGYTF. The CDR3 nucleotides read TGTGCCAGCAGCCCCGGATCTCAAGGGGATGGCTACACCTTC.

In nucleotides, the CDR3 is TGTGCCAGCAGCTTAGTAGAACAGGGGGGTCCATTCTATGGCTACACCTTC. It is translated as CASSLVEQGGPFYGYTF. The chain links TRBV7-2 to TRBJ1-2; 8 bases are shared with TRBD1. The CDR3 sequence is 17 residues long. The J segment lost 4 bases and the V segment lost 1 base, leaving 11 bases of the junction unmatched. Germline values: CDR1 SGHTA, CDR2 FQGNSA.

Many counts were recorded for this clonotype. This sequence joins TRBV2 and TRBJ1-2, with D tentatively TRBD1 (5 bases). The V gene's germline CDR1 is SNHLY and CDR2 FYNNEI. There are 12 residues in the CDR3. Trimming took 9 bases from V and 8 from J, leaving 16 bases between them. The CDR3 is CASKLGTPGYTF. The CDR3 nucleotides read TGTGCCAGTAAACTTGGGACGCCCGGCTACACCTTC.

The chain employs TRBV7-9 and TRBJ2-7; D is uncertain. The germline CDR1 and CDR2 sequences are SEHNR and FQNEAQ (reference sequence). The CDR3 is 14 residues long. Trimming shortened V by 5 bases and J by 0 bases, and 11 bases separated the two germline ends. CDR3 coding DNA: TGTGCCAGCAGCCGCCAAGCCTACTCCTACGAGCAGTACTTC. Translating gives CASSRQAYSYEQYF.

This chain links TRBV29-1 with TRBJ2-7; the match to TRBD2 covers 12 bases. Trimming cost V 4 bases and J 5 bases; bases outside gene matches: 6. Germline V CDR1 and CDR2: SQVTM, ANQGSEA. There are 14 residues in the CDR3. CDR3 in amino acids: CSVVPRLAGDEQYF. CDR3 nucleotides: TGCAGCGTTGTTCCCCGACTAGCGGGAGACGAGCAGTACTTC.

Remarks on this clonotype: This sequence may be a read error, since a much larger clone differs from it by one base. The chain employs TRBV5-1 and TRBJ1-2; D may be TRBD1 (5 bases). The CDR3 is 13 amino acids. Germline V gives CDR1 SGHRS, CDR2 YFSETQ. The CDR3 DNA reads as TGCGCCAGCAGCTCGGACAATAACTATGGCTACGCCTTC. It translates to CASSSDNNYGYAF.

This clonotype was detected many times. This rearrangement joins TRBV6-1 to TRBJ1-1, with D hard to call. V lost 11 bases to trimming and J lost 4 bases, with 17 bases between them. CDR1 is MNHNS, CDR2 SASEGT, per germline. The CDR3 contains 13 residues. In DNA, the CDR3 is TGTGCCTCTGAATCGGAGGTGGGCACTGAAGCTTTCTTT. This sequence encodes CASESEVGTEAFF.

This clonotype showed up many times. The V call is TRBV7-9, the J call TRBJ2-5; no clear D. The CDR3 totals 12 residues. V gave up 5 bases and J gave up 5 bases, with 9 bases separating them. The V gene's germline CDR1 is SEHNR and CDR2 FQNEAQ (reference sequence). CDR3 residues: CASSPSRETQYF. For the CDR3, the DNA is TGTGCCAGCAGCCCCTCTCGGGAGACCCAGTACTTC.

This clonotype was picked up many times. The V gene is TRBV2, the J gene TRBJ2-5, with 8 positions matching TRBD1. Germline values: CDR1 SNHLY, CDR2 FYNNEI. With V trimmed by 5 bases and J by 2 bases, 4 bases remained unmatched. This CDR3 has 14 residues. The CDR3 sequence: CASSSQGAQETQYF. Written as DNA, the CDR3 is TGTGCCAGCAGTTCCCAGGGGGCGCAAGAGACCCAGTACTTC.

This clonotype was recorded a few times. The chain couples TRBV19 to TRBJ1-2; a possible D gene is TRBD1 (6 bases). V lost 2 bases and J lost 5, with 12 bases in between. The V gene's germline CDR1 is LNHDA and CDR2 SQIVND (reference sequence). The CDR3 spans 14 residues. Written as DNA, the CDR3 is TGTGCCAGTAGTATAAAAGGACAGCCTTATGGCTACACCTTC. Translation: CASSIKGQPYGYTF.

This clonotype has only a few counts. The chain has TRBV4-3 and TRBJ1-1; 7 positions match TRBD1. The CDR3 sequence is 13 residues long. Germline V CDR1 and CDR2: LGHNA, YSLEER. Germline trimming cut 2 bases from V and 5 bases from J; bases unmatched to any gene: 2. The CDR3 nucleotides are TGCGCCAGCAGCCAAATACAGGGGACTGAAGCTTTCTTT. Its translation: CASSQIQGTEAFF.

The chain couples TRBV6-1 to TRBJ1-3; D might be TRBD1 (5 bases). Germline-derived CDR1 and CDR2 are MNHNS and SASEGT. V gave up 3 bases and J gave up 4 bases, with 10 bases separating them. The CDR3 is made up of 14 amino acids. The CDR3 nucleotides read TGTGCCAGCAGTGATTGGGGGAAGGGAAACACCATATATTTT. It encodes CASSDWGKGNTIYF.

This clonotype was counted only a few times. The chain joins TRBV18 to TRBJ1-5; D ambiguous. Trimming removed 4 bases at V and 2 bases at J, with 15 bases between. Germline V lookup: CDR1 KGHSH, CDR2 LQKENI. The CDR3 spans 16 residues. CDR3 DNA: TGTGCCAGCTCACAACTCGCGGGAGGAGGCAATCAGCCCCAGCATTTT. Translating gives CASSQLAGGGNQPQHF.

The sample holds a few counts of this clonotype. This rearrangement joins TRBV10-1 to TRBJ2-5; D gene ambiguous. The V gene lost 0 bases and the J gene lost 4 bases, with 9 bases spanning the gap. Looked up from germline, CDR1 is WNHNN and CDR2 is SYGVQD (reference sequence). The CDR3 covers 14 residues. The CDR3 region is CASSESSVRETQYF. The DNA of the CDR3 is TGCGCCAGCAGTGAGTCGTCGGTTAGAGAGACCCAGTACTTC.

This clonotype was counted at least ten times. The CDR3 spells CASSLRVGYHEQYF. The CDR3 DNA sequence: TGTGCCAGCAGTCTCCGGGTAGGGTACCACGAGCAGTACTTC. The chain combines TRBV28 with TRBJ2-7; D is ambiguous. V was pared by 5 bases and J by 5 bases, with 16 bases between. CDR1 is MDHEN, CDR2 SYDVKM, per germline. This CDR3 has 14 amino acids. Looking up the rest from reference TRBV28 and TRBJ2-7 gives the full variable domain: DVKVTQSSRYLVKRTGEKVFLECVQDMDHENMFWYRQDPGLGLRLIYFSYDVKMKEKGDIPEGYSVSREKKERFSLILESASTNQTSMYLCASSLRVGYHEQYFGPGTRLTVT.

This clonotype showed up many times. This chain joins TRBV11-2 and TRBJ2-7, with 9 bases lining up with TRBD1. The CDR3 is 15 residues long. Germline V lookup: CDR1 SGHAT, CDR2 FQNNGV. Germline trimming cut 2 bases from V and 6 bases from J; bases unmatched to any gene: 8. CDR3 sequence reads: CASSLTGGTLGEQYF. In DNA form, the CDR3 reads TGTGCCAGCAGCTTAACAGGGGGCACCCTCGGCGAGCAGTACTTC.

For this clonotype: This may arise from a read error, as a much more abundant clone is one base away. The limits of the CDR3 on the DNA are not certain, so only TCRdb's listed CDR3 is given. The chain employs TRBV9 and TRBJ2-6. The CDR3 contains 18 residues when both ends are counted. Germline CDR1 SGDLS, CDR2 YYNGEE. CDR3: CASSVGSMWGSGANVLAF.

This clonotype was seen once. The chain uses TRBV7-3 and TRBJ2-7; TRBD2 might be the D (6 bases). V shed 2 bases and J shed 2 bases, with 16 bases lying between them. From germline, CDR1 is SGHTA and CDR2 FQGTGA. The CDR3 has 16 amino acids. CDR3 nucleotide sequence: TGTGCCAGCAGCTTAGTGGCTGGCGGGGCGACCTACGAGCAGTACTTC. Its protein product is CASSLVAGGATYEQYF.

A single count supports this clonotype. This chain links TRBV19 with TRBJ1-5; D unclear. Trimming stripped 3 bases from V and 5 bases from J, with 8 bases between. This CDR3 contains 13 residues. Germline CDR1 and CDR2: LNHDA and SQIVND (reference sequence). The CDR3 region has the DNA TGTGCCAGTAGTATGGGTATCGATCAGCCCCAGCATTTT. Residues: CASSMGIDQPQHF.

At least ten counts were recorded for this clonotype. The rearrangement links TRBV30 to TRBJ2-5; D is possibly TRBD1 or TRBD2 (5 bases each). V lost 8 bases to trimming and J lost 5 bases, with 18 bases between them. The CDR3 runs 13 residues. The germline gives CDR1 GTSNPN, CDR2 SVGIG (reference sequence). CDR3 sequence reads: CAGRGDSLETQYF. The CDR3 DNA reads TGTGCCGGAAGGGGAGACAGTTTGGAGACCCAGTACTTC.

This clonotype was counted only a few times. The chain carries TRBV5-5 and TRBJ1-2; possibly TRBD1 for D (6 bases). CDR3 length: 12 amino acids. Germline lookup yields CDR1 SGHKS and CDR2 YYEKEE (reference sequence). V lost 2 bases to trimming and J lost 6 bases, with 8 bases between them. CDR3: CASSFRTDGYTF. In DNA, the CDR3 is TGTGCCAGCAGCTTTAGGACAGATGGCTACACCTTC. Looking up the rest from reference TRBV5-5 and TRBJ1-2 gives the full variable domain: DAGVTQSPTHLIKTRGQQVTLRCSPISGHKSVSWYQQVLGQGPQFIFQYYEKEERGRGNFPDRFSARQFPNYSSELNVNALLLGDSALYLCASSFRTDGYTFGSGTRLTVV.

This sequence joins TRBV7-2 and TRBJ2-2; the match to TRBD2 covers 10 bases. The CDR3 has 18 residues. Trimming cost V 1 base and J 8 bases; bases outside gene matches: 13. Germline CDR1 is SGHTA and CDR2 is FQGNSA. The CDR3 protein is CASSLVILAGEVLGELFF. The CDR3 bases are TGTGCCAGCAGCTTAGTCATCCTAGCGGGAGAGGTTCTGGGGGAGCTGTTTTTT.

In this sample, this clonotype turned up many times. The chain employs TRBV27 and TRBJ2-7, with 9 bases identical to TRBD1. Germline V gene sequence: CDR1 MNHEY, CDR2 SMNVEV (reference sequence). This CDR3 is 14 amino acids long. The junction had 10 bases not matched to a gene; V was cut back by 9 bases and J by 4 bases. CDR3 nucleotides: TGTGCCAGTGCACCGGGACAGGGCCCATACGAGCAGTACTTC. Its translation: CASAPGQGPYEQYF.

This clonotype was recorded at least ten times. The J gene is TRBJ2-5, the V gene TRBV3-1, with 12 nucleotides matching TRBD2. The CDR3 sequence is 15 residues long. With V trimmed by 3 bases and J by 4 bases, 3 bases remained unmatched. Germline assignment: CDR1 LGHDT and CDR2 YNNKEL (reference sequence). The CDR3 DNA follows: TGTGCCAGCAGCCACGGACTAGCGGGAATAGAGACCCAGTACTTC. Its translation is CASSHGLAGIETQYF.